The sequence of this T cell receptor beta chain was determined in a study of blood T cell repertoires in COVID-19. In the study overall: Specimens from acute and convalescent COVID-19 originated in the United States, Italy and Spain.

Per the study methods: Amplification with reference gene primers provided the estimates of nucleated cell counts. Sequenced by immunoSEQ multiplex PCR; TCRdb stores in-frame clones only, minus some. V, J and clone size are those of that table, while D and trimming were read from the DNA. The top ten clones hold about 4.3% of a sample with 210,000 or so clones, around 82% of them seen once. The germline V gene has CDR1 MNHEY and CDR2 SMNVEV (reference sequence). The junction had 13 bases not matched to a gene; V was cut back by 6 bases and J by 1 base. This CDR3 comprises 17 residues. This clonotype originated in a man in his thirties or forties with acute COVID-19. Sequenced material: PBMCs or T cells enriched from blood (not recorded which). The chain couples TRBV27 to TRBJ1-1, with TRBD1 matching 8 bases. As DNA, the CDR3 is TGTGCCAGCAGCTCCCATTTACAGGGGGAAAAGAACACTGAAGCTTTCTTT. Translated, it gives CASSSHLQGEKNTEAFF.